This T cell receptor (beta chain) appears in the sequencing data of a study of T cells in Graves' hyperthyroidism and ophthalmopathy (dated by TCRdb to the late 2010s). Describing the broader study: Peripheral blood was collected at initial diagnosis, before any treatment. The paper reports TCR Vbeta CDR3 sequencing of roughly 140 peripheral blood samples: approximately 41 ophthalmopathy, about 75 hyperthyroidism and 17 progressor patients. Prospective prediction of ophthalmopathy was tested in an independent validation cohort consisting of about 20 hyperthyroidism patients and more than 15 patients who later progressed to ophthalmopathy. Once sampling was done, hyperthyroidism patients were given methimazole at a starting dose of 30 mg daily, whereas ophthalmopathy patients were given high-dose intravenous methylprednisolone. Thyroid tissue and blood T-cell repertoires from about six Graves' hyperthyroidism patients were also compared in the study. The roughly 91 discovery patients were randomly split 7:3 into training and test sets. To identify TCR V-J signatures that set the groups apart, the researchers used a discovery cohort of about a hundred patients, made up of 40 to 45 with Graves' ophthalmopathy and 57 with stable Graves' hyperthyroidism.

This clonotype was seen ten or more times. Its specific antigen is unknown. No clone much larger than this one lies a single base away; base qualities are absent. Hyperthyroidism patients were aged 18 to 65 years and newly diagnosed, with disease duration of less than 2 months. Patients with uncontrolled infections, other autoimmune diseases, pregnancy or lactation were excluded. Diagnoses relied on clinical symptoms, serum thyroxine and TRAb, thyroid ultrasound and orbital computed tomography. For progressor patients, blood was drawn at the first diagnosis of hyperthyroidism, before any ophthalmopathy symptoms had appeared. PBMCs were isolated from roughly 10 ml of fresh peripheral blood by Ficoll-Paque density gradient centrifugation. Progressor patients were defined as those initially diagnosed with Graves' hyperthyroidism in whom ophthalmopathy developed during follow-up. Total RNA was extracted using Trizol reagent, and RNA quality was assessed on an Agilent 2100 Bioanalyzer.

The TCR beta CDR3 regions were amplified from the RNA transcripts. The TCR CDR3 was subjected to a first round of RT-PCR using the HTBI primer set and the Qiagen OneStep RT-PCR kit. A second multiplex PCR round built the libraries, followed by size selection and purification. The libraries were sequenced on an Illumina HiSeq2000 using paired-end 100 bp reads. As for the authors' bioinformatics: SOAPnuke was used to process the raw data, removing reads that contained adapters or uncalled bases, had a mean Phred below 15, or lacked an exact match to the constant primer or identifier. High-quality paired reads were merged using COPE v1.2.5, and each unique nucleotide sequence was defined as a clonotype. Clonotypes were aligned to IMGT TRBV, TRBD and TRBJ reference segments using MiTCR v1.1. Only V-J combinations with frequency above 0.0001, covering about 99% of repertoires, were analysed. A TCS score was defined as the ratio between F50 (clonal expansion) and ExV (chaos), using BLOSUM62-based TCRdist between CDR3 peptides within each V-J. Welch's t-statistics and random forest reduced several hundred V-J features to about 13, which were used in a naive Bayes classifier (R e1071). The public reads were run again by TCRdb, first through fastp at Q25 and then through MiXCR, and only productive beta chains were kept. Records with the same CDR3 protein are collapsed into one entry carrying the most frequent genes and DNA. The V and J calls come from TCRdb's annotation, not from the publication. This sample gives under 300,000 distinct CDR3 sequences in total; about 25% of them show up just once. The leading ten clones occupy about 30% of the sample.

V is clipped by 4 bases and J by 4 bases, and the sequence between their germline boundaries is 11 bases long. The CDR3 spans 13 residues, from the cysteine through the phenylalanine. Only the CDR3 part of the read is kept: 39 bases, read in frame from the first base. Overall study outcomes, separate from this receptor: Blood samples also contained most of the expanded thyroid clonotypes (frequency above 0.001), which suggests that blood repertoires may reflect thyroid immune responses. A model built on a 13 V-J signature distinguished ophthalmopathy from stable hyperthyroidism, reaching about 88% sensitivity and about 81% specificity in cross-validation and 80%/75% in testing. During validation, the model predicted progression to ophthalmopathy a median of approximately 7 months ahead of onset, with around 71% sensitivity and around 72% specificity. Sample size was not statistically predetermined, and investigators were not blinded to group allocation.

Recombination connected TRBV12-3 or TRBV12-4 to TRBJ2-7; the D segment cannot be called with confidence. Sequenced: blood. This clonotype was sampled from a man in his forties with Graves' hyperthyroidism that later progressed to Graves' ophthalmopathy. The CDR3: CASSSVGFYEQYF. The base sequence is TGTGCCAGCAGTTCCGTCGGGTTTTACGAGCAGTACTTC.